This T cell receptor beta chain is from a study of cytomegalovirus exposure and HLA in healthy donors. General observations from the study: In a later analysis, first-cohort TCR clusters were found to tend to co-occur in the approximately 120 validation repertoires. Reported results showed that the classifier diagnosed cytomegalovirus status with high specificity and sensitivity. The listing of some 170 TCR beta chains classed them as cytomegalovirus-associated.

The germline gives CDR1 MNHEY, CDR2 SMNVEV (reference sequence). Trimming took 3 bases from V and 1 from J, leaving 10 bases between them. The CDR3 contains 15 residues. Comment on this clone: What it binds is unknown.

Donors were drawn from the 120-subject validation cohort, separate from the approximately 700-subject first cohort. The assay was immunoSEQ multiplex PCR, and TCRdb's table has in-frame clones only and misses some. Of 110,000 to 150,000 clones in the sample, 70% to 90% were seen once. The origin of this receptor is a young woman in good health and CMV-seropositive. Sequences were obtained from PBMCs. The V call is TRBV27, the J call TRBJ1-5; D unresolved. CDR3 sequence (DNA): TGTGCCAGCAGTTTTTCCGGTTCCAGCAATCAGCCCCAGCATTTT. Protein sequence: CASSFSGSSNQPQHF.